This T cell receptor beta chain is from a study of identical twins. General study results and limits: For zero-insertion analyses, partial confounding could come from invariant MAIT and iNKT cells. Twin-shared out-of-frame alpha sequences were enriched for low generation probability. Weaker excess twin sharing was observed in beta out-of-frame sequences.

Turning to this clonotype: Antigen unknown.

Germline V gene lookup returns CDR1 LGHDT and CDR2 YNNKEL (reference sequence). Trimming left V 9 bases short and J 10 bases short, with 13 bases between. CDR3 length: 11 amino acids. A universal primer binding site was introduced by template switching. The final cDNA contained unique molecular identifiers. TCRdb reprocessed the 5' RACE reads with MiXCR, giving one entry per CDR3 protein. The data contain about 890,000 distinct CDR3 sequences, around an eighth of them singletons. This sample also belongs to another study, concerning yellow fever vaccine responses in identical twins.

Sequencing used PBMCs. The gene calls are TRBV3-1 and TRBJ2-1; D remains unclear. The sequence was collected from a woman aged 18-29 years in good health. The CDR3 DNA is TGTGCCAGTATCGAATGTTTGGAGCAGTTCTTC. Its protein product is CASIECLEQFF.